The 24 T cell receptor beta chains listed next were all sequenced from one sample in a study of cytomegalovirus exposure and HLA in healthy donors. PCR used 60 Vbeta primers and 13 Jbeta primers. Data came from immunoSEQ multiplex PCR; TCRdb stores just in-frame clones and leaves some out. The repertoire consists of 110,000 to 150,000 clones, with 70% occurring once and the leading ten covering approximately 2%. Sequenced: PBMCs. The source of these receptors is an older woman in good health and CMV-seropositive.

This clone was seen a handful of times. DNA for the CDR3: TGCGCCAGCAGCCCGACAGGGACCGGGGAGCTGTTTTTT. Translated, it gives CASSPTGTGELFF. The V gene is TRBV4-1, the J gene TRBJ2-2, with 7 bases matching TRBD1. The CDR3 runs to 13 residues. In germline, CDR1 is MGHRA, CDR2 YSYEKL. Trimming removed 4 bases from V and 5 bases from J; junction bases left unmatched: 1.

This rearrangement joins TRBV7-8 to TRBJ2-7, with a weak D call TRBD2 (5 bases). This CDR3 has 14 amino acids. Trimming removed 3 bases from V and 2 bases from J, with 11 bases in between. Germline lookup yields CDR1 SGHVS and CDR2 FQNEAQ. The CDR3 nucleotides are TGTGCCAGCAGCTTCGGGAAAGTCCCCTACGAGCAGTACTTC. It translates to CASSFGKVPYEQYF.

The V gene is TRBV5-1, the J gene TRBJ1-1; D is undetermined. Trimming removed 4 bases from V and 4 bases from J, with 11 bases in between. This CDR3 region has 13 residues. Germline V gene data show CDR1 as SGHRS and CDR2 as YFSETQ. The CDR3 protein is CASSPPSPTEAFF. DNA of the CDR3: TGCGCCAGCAGCCCCCCGTCCCCCACTGAAGCTTTCTTT.

The V call is TRBV5-8, the J call TRBJ2-2; D gene ambiguous. The CDR3 sequence is 12 residues long. Trimming took off 6 bases at V and 7 bases at J, with 10 bases between the two ends. CDR1 SGHTS and CDR2 YDEGEE come from the germline V gene. Written as DNA, the CDR3 is TGTGCCAGCACAAGAGAGGTCGGGGAGCTGTTTTTT. This gives the protein CASTREVGELFF. The full variable domain, with the rest looked up from reference TRBV5-8 and TRBJ2-2, is EAGVTQSPTHLIKTRGQQATLRCSPISGHTSVYWYQQALGLGLQFLLWYDEGEERNRGNFPPRFSGRQFPNYSSELNVNALELEDSALYLCASTREVGELFFGEGSRLTVL.

The V and J genes are TRBV7-9 and TRBJ1-1; D is unresolved. Germline V lookup: CDR1 SEHNR, CDR2 FQNEAQ (reference sequence). The V gene lost 2 bases and the J gene lost 8 bases, with 18 bases spanning the gap. This CDR3 is built from 15 residues. CDR3 in DNA: TGTGCCAGCAGCTTATTTTCTGAGAGTACGGTAGAAGCTTTCTTT. It yields the protein CASSLFSESTVEAFF.

This clone appeared a few times. The CDR3 loop is CASSGRDRGDRGAFF. In DNA form, the CDR3 reads TGTGCCAGCAGCGGGAGGGACAGGGGCGATCGGGGGGCTTTCTTT. V usage is TRBV5-4 and J usage is TRBJ1-1; 10 bases align to TRBD1. Per germline, CDR1 SGHNT and CDR2 YYREEE (reference sequence). This CDR3 spans 15 amino acids. Trimming took 4 bases from V and 11 from J; bases not matched to a gene: 14.

The chain joins TRBV19 to TRBJ1-2; 9 nucleotides match TRBD1. V dropped 5 bases and J dropped 3; count of bases not matched to a gene: 10. This CDR3 has 16 residues. CDR1 LNHDA and CDR2 SQIVND come from the germline V gene (reference sequence). CDR3 region: CASSAAMGQGDYGYTF. CDR3 coding DNA: TGTGCCAGTAGTGCGGCAATGGGACAGGGTGACTATGGCTACACCTTC.

The J gene is TRBJ1-5, the V gene TRBV5-1; D is uncertain. CDR1 SGHRS and CDR2 YFSETQ come from the germline V gene. There are 15 residues in the CDR3. V dropped 0 bases and J dropped 3 bases, with 10 bases sitting between them. The CDR3 loop reads CASSLGLGNNQPQHF. CDR3 coding DNA: TGCGCCAGCAGCTTGGGGTTGGGCAACAATCAGCCCCAGCATTTT.

The chain joins TRBV19 to TRBJ1-1; 7 bases line up with TRBD1. The CDR3 contains 13 residues. V gave up 2 bases and J gave up 5 bases; unmatched junction bases: 2. Per germline, CDR1 LNHDA and CDR2 SQIVND (reference sequence). The CDR3 DNA reads as TGTGCCAGTAGTATACAACAGGGGACTGAAGCTTTCTTT. Its translation is CASSIQQGTEAFF.

V is TRBV6-5 and J is TRBJ2-1, with 11 positions matching TRBD2. Germline-derived CDR1 and CDR2 are MNHEY and SVGAGI. The CDR3 loop spans 15 amino acids. V lost 4 bases, J lost 2 bases, and 1 base stayed unmatched. The CDR3 is CASSSTSGTYNEQFF. For the CDR3, the DNA is TGTGCCAGCAGTTCGACTAGCGGGACCTACAATGAGCAGTTCTTC.

The chain uses TRBV15 and TRBJ2-1; D is possibly TRBD2 (6 bases). Germline V gene lookup returns CDR1 LNHNV and CDR2 YYDKDF (reference sequence). Trimming cost V 3 bases and J 6 bases, with 15 bases left between them. The CDR3 loop spans 15 amino acids. This CDR3 is CATSSGSPNFNEQFF. The CDR3 DNA reads as TGTGCCACCAGCAGCGGGAGCCCAAATTTCAATGAGCAGTTCTTC. Full variable domain (rest looked up from reference TRBV15 and TRBJ2-1): DAMVIQNPRYQVTQFGKPVTLSCSQTLNHNVMYWYQQKSSQAPKLLFHYYDKDFNNEADTPDNFQSRRPNTSFCFLDIRSPGLGDTAMYLCATSSGSPNFNEQFFGPGTRLTVL.

The chain employs TRBV6-1 and TRBJ2-5; 10 positions agree with TRBD1. The end of the DNA aligns better with TRBJ2-7, so the J call may be wrong. Germline CDR1 MNHNS, CDR2 SASEGT. The CDR3 loop spans 13 amino acids. The CDR3 reads CATRDRGPYEQYF. The CDR3 nucleotides read TGTGCCACCCGGGACAGGGGACCCTACGAGCAGTACTTC.

This clone has only one observation. V is TRBV5-6 and J is TRBJ2-5; 8 nucleotides line up with TRBD1. CDR3 length: 15 residues. The J segment lost 6 bases and the V segment lost 2 bases, leaving 9 bases of the junction unmatched. Germline V gives CDR1 SGHDT, CDR2 YYEEEE. The CDR3 region is CASSFFSGQGQTQYF. The DNA of the CDR3 is TGTGCCAGCAGCTTTTTTTCCGGACAGGGCCAGACCCAGTACTTC.

The genes are TRBV6-6 and TRBJ2-7, with D possibly TRBD1 on 8 matching bases. CDR3 length: 14 residues. Germline V CDR1 and CDR2: MNHNY, SVGAGI (reference sequence). V was cut by 2 bases and J by 7 bases, with 15 bases left in between. CDR3 bases: TGTGCCAGCAGTTACCCCGACAGGGGAGGGGAGCAGTACTTC. Protein: CASSYPDRGGEQYF.

The rearrangement uses TRBV5-4 and TRBJ2-2; possibly TRBD2 for D (5 bases). Germline V CDR1 and CDR2: SGHNT, YYREEE (reference sequence). CDR3 length: 14 amino acids. V lost 5 bases, J lost 4 bases, and 12 bases lay in between. CDR3 in DNA: TGTGCCAGCAGTAAGGGTGCGGGCACCGGGGAGCTGTTTTTT. It codes for CASSKGAGTGELFF.

The rearrangement links TRBV29-1 to TRBJ1-2, with D possibly being TRBD1 (6 bases). The germline V gene has CDR1 SQVTM and CDR2 ANQGSEA. This CDR3 contains 16 residues. The ends were cut back, 6 bases at V and 7 bases at J, with 27 bases in the middle. CDR3 DNA sequence: TGCAGCGTCGGCCCTACAGAGGACAGCAATGTGGTTGGCTACACCTTC. This codes for CSVGPTEDSNVVGYTF.

The chain employs TRBV7-2 and TRBJ2-1; the D is unclear. This CDR3 region has 14 residues. Germline loops: CDR1 SGHTA, CDR2 FQGNSA. V was cut by 5 bases and J by 6 bases, with 14 bases left in between. CDR3 coding DNA: TGTGCCAGCAGCCCTGTGGCCCAGCGCAATGAGCAGTTCTTC. It is translated as CASSPVAQRNEQFF.

This clone was recorded a few times. The chain has TRBV6-5 and TRBJ1-4; 8 bases are shared with TRBD1. CDR1 MNHEY and CDR2 SVGAGI come from the germline V gene. The V and J ends lost 6 bases and 2 bases, in that order; junction bases with no gene match: 5. This CDR3 contains 15 residues. This CDR3 reads CASSLTGGTNEKLFF. The CDR3 DNA reads TGTGCCAGCAGCCTAACAGGGGGGACTAATGAAAAACTGTTTTTT.

The chain joins TRBV5-1 to TRBJ2-2, with 13 bases lining up with TRBD2. Germline assignment: CDR1 SGHRS and CDR2 YFSETQ. CDR3 length: 16 amino acids. V lost 3 bases, J lost 6 bases, and 5 bases stayed unmatched. This chain's CDR3 is CASSSGLAGAAGELFF. The DNA of the CDR3 is TGCGCCAGCAGCTCTGGACTAGCGGGAGCCGCCGGGGAGCTGTTTTTT.

This rearrangement joins TRBV28 to TRBJ1-2; D remains unclear. Deletions cut 2 bases from V and 7 bases from J, with 5 bases between. CDR1 and CDR2 from the germline V gene are MDHEN and SYDVKM. The CDR3 is 11 amino acids. CDR3 residues: CASSLGLGYTF. The CDR3 region has the DNA TGTGCCAGCAGTTTAGGGCTTGGCTACACCTTC.

This rearrangement joins TRBV5-1 to TRBJ2-5; the match to TRBD2 covers 12 bases. V trimming: 5 bases; J trimming: 4 bases; junction bases outside the gene matches: 12. The CDR3 has 17 amino acids. Germline-derived CDR1 and CDR2 are SGHRS and YFSETQ. In nucleotides, the CDR3 is TGCGCCAGCAGACCAATTTCGACTAGCGGGAGTAGAGAGACCCAGTACTTC. It codes for CASRPISTSGSRETQYF.

V is TRBV7-6 and J is TRBJ2-7; 9 nucleotides agree with TRBD2. J lost 3 bases, V lost 5 bases, and 5 bases had no gene match. The CDR3 runs to 14 residues. Germline lookup yields CDR1 SGHVS and CDR2 FNYEAQ. The CDR3 loop reads CASSPSSGVYEQYF. The CDR3 nucleotides read TGTGCCAGCAGCCCCTCTAGCGGGGTCTACGAGCAGTACTTC.

V and J are TRBV6-5 and TRBJ1-1; tentatively, D is TRBD1 (6 bases). CDR3 length equals 15 residues. The V and J ends lost 2 bases and 2 bases respectively, with 12 bases between them. Germline V CDR1 and CDR2: MNHEY, SVGAGI. DNA for the CDR3: TGTGCCAGCAGTTACGGGGGGGGCATTAACACTGAAGCTTTCTTT. It encodes CASSYGGGINTEAFF.

The rearrangement links TRBV5-6 to TRBJ1-1, with D hard to call. The CDR3 contains 13 residues. The ends were cut back, 1 base at V and 11 bases at J, with 15 bases in the middle. Germline CDR1 reads SGHDT; CDR2 reads YYEEEE. The CDR3 is CASSLWEGGSAFF. The CDR3 DNA sequence: TGTGCCAGCAGCTTGTGGGAGGGTGGTTCGGCTTTCTTT.